The rows below give T cell receptor beta chains drawn from one sample of a study of cytomegalovirus exposure and HLA in healthy donors. Only in-frame clones appear in the TCRdb table, and some are missing; sequencing was by immunoSEQ multiplex PCR. The table has more than 140,000 clones, around 79% seen once. The sample comprised PBMCs. Receptor source: a man aged 25-45 years in good health and CMV-seropositive. CDR3s include the opening cysteine and the closing phenylalanine or tryptophan. The order of the fields is V gene, clone size, CDR3 length, J gene, D gene, CDR3 protein, CDR3 DNA. A D gene is named only where the DNA matches it firmly. The size field is filled for only some rows; it gives once, few, many or a size class.

V gene: TRBV19
clone size: -
CDR3 length: 13
J gene: TRBJ2-7
D gene: TRBD1
CDR3 protein: CASSVQGAYEQYF
CDR3 DNA: TGTGCCAGTAGTGTACAGGGGGCGTACGAGCAGTACTTC

V gene: TRBV28
clone size: -
CDR3 length: 17
J gene: TRBJ1-1
D gene: TRBD1
CDR3 protein: CASRPWGYRGTDTEAFF
CDR3 DNA: TGTGCCAGCAGACCCTGGGGTTACAGGGGTACGGACACTGAAGCTTTCTTT

V gene: TRBV6-5
clone size: -
CDR3 length: 15
J gene: TRBJ2-7
D gene: -
CDR3 protein: CASSSGLLSSYEQYF
CDR3 DNA: TGTGCCAGCAGTTCCGGACTATTGTCGTCCTACGAGCAGTACTTC

V gene: TRBV5-6
clone size: -
CDR3 length: 17
J gene: TRBJ2-6
D gene: -
CDR3 protein: CASSPRETLPGANGLTF
CDR3 DNA: TGTGCCAGCAGCCCCCGTGAGACCCTCCCTGGGGCCAACGGCCTGACTTTC

V gene: TRBV19
clone size: -
CDR3 length: 13
J gene: TRBJ2-7
D gene: TRBD1
CDR3 protein: CASIRTGDDEQYF
CDR3 DNA: TGTGCCAGTATAAGGACAGGGGACGACGAGCAGTACTTC

V gene: TRBV29-1
clone size: -
CDR3 length: 18
J gene: TRBJ2-7
D gene: -
CDR3 protein: CSVLLGAFRGQPAYEQYF
CDR3 DNA: TGCAGCGTTCTGCTAGGGGCCTTCAGGGGCCAGCCGGCTTACGAGCAGTACTTC

V gene: TRBV5-1
clone size: -
CDR3 length: 15
J gene: TRBJ1-1
D gene: TRBD1
CDR3 protein: CASRVHRGMNTEAFF
CDR3 DNA: TGCGCCAGCAGAGTTCACAGGGGAATGAACACTGAAGCTTTCTTT

V gene: TRBV25-1
clone size: -
CDR3 length: 17
J gene: TRBJ1-6
D gene: TRBD1
CDR3 protein: CASSEFLPGQGTSPLHF
CDR3 DNA: TGTGCCAGCAGTGAATTTCTCCCGGGACAGGGTACCTCACCCCTCCACTTT

V gene: TRBV7-8
clone size: -
CDR3 length: 15
J gene: TRBJ1-2
D gene: TRBD1
CDR3 protein: CASSLGGGELYGYTF
CDR3 DNA: TGTGCCAGCAGCTTAGGAGGGGGCGAGCTCTATGGCTACACCTTC

V gene: TRBV27
clone size: -
CDR3 length: 13
J gene: TRBJ2-7
D gene: TRBD1
CDR3 protein: CASKAGGLGEQYF
CDR3 DNA: TGTGCCAGCAAGGCAGGGGGTCTGGGTGAGCAGTACTTC

V gene: TRBV2
clone size: once
CDR3 length: 15
J gene: TRBJ1-6
D gene: -
CDR3 protein: CASRKEGPVNSPLHF
CDR3 DNA: TGTGCCAGCAGGAAGGAGGGGCCCGTCAATTCACCCCTCCACTTT

V gene: TRBV5-1
clone size: -
CDR3 length: 14
J gene: TRBJ2-7
D gene: TRBD1
CDR3 protein: CASSSEDRPREQYF
CDR3 DNA: TGCGCCAGCAGTTCCGAGGACAGGCCGAGGGAGCAGTACTTC

V gene: TRBV6-6
clone size: -
CDR3 length: 16
J gene: TRBJ2-3
D gene: -
CDR3 protein: CASSRIGATSTDTQYF
CDR3 DNA: TGTGCCAGCAGTAGAATAGGGGCCACTAGCACAGATACGCAGTATTTT